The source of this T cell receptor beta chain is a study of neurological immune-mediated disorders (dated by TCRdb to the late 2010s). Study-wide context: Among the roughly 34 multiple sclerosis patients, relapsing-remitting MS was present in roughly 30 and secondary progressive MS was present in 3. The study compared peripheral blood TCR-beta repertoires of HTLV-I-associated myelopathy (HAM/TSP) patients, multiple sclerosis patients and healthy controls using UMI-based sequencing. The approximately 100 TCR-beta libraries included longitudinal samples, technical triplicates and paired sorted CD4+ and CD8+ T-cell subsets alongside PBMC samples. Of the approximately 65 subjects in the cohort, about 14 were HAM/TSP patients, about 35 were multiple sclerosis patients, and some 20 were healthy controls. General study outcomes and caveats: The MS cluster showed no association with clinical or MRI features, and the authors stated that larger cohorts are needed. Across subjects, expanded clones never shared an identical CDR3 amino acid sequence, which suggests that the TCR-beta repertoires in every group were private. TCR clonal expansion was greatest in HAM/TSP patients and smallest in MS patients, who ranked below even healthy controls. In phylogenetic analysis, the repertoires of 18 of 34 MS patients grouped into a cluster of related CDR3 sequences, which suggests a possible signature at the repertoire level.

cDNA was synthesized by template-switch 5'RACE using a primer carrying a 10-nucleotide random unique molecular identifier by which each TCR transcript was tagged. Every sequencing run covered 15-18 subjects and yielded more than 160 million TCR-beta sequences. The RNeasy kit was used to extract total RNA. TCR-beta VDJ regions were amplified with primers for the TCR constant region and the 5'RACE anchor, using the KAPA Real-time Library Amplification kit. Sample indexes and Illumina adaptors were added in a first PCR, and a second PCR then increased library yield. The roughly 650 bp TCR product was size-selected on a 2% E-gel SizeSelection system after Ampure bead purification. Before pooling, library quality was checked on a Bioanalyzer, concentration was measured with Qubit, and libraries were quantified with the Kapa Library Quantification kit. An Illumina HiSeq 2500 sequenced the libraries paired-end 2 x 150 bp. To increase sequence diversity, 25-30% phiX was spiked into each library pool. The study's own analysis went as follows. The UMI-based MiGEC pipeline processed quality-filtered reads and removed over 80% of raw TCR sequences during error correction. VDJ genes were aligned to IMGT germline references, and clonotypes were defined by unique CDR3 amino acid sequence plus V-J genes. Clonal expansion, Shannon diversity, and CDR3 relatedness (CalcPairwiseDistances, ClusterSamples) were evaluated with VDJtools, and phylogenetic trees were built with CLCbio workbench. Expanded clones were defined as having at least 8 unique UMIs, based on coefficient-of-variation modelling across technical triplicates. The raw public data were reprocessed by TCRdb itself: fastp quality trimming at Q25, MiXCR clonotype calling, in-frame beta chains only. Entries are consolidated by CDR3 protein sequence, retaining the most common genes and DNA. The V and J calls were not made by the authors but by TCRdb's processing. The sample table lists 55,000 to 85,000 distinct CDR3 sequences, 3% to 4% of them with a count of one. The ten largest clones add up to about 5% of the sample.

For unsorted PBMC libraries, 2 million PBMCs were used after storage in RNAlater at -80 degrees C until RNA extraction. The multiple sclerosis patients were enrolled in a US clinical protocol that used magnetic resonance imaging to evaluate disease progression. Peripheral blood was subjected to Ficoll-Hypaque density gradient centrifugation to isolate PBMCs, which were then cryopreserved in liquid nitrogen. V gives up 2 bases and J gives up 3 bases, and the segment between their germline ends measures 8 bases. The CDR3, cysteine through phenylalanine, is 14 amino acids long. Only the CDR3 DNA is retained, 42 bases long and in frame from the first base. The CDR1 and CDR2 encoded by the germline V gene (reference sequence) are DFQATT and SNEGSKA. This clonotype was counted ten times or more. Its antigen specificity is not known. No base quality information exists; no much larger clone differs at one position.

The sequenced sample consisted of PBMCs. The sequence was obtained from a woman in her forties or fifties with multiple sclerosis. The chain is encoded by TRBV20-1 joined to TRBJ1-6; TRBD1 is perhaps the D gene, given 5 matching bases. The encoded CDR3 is CSARSGNYNSPLHF. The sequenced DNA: TGCAGTGCTAGATCAGGGAACTATAATTCACCCCTCCACTTT.